One and the same sample provided the 13 T cell receptor beta chains below, sequenced in a study of spatial heterogeneity in lung cancer (dated by TCRdb to the late 2010s). The library was prepared using 5' RACE. The sequencing machine was a NextSeq 500. TCRdb redid the processing of the public reads, applying fastp at Q25 and MiXCR, and retained in-frame beta chains. When rows share a CDR3 protein, they turn into one entry using the most common DNA and genes. Across this sample there are around 110,000 distinct CDR3 sequences, with about 12% seen only once. Roughly 17% of the sample rests with the top ten. The time point tag for this specimen amounts to: blood at routine non-recurrence follow-up after resection. Whole RNA extracted from tumor and nontumor lung tissue, or from cryopreserved PBMC samples, was used for TCR sequencing without cell sorting. The specimen comprised PBMCs, sampled at follow-up. The origin of the receptors is a male donor with early-stage non-small cell lung cancer.

This clonotype has a count of ten or more. This sequence joins TRBV28 and TRBJ2-3, with D uncertain. Germline V gene lookup returns CDR1 MDHEN and CDR2 SYDVKM. This CDR3 comprises 9 residues. V lost 7 bases and J lost 4, with 0 bases in between. CDR3 DNA sequence: TGTGCCAGCACAGATACGCAGTATTTT. Protein: CASTDTQYF.

This clonotype was picked up many times. This chain links TRBV11-2 with TRBJ1-1; D gene ambiguous. In germline, CDR1 is SGHAT, CDR2 FQNNGV. CDR3 length equals 14 residues. V was clipped by 5 bases and J by 1 base, with 11 bases between them. CDR3 bases: TGTGCCAGCAGCCACTTCCGAAGGAACACTGAAGCTTTCTTT. This sequence encodes CASSHFRRNTEAFF.

The rearrangement uses TRBV7-3 and TRBJ2-2; the match to TRBD1 covers 7 bases. V lost 5 bases to trimming and J lost 7 bases; unmatched junction nucleotides: 10. This CDR3 comprises 15 residues. Per the germline V gene, CDR1 is SGHTA and CDR2 is FQGTGA. CDR3 amino acids: CASSPLSRGSGELFF. For the CDR3, the DNA is TGTGCCAGCAGCCCGTTAAGCAGGGGGAGCGGGGAGCTGTTTTTT.

This clonotype was counted between two and nine times. V usage is TRBV7-9 and J usage is TRBJ2-7, with D hard to call. The CDR3 is made up of 14 amino acids. Germline-derived CDR1 and CDR2 are SEHNR and FQNEAQ (reference sequence). Trimming removed 5 bases from V and 0 bases from J, with 11 bases in between. The chain's CDR3 is CASSASAVSYEQYF. The CDR3 coding sequence is TGTGCCAGCAGCGCCTCAGCCGTCTCCTACGAGCAGTACTTC.

This clonotype has just a few counts. DNA of the CDR3: TGCGCCAGCAGCTTCCGGGGGAATGAAAAACTGTTTTTT. Protein: CASSFRGNEKLFF. The chain links TRBV5-1 to TRBJ1-4; D is possibly TRBD1 (5 bases). CDR1 SGHRS and CDR2 YFSETQ come from the germline V gene. The CDR3 runs 13 residues. With 2 bases removed from V and 5 bases from J, the gap between germline ends came to 7 bases.

In its sample, this clonotype was seen a few times. The rearrangement links TRBV11-2 to TRBJ2-3; D could derive from TRBD1 or TRBD2 (6 bases each). This CDR3 contains 16 residues. The germline CDR1 and CDR2 sequences are SGHAT and FQNNGV. V was clipped by 5 bases and J by 4 bases, with 19 bases between them. The CDR3 sequence is CASSPRFGGDSDTQYF. The CDR3 DNA reads TGTGCCAGCAGCCCTCGTTTCGGGGGCGATTCAGATACGCAGTATTTT. Full variable domain (missing parts from reference TRBV11-2 and TRBJ2-3): EAGVAQSPRYKIIEKRQSVAFWCNPISGHATLYWYQQILGQGPKLLIQFQNNGVVDDSQLPKDRFSAERLKGVDSTLKIQPAKLEDSAVYLCASSPRFGGDSDTQYFGPGTRLTVL.

This clonotype occurred a few times. The chain joins TRBV28 to TRBJ1-1; TRBD1 matches 7 bases. This CDR3 is built from 13 residues. Trimming cost V 2 bases and J 7 bases; bases outside gene matches: 4. Germline CDR1 is MDHEN and CDR2 is SYDVKM. CDR3 bases: TGTGCCAGCAGTTTAATGACAGGGTATGAAGCTTTCTTT. Translation gives CASSLMTGYEAFF.

This clonotype was counted ten times or more. CDR3 region: CAISEWGQETQYF. CDR3 DNA sequence: TGTGCCATCAGTGAGTGGGGGCAAGAGACCCAGTACTTC. This rearrangement joins TRBV10-3 to TRBJ2-5; D assignment may be TRBD1 or TRBD2 (5 bases each). The CDR3 has 13 residues. V lost 1 base, J lost 2 bases, and 5 bases lay in between. Per germline, CDR1 ENHRY and CDR2 SYGVKD.

This clonotype was found many times. The chain joins TRBV20-1 to TRBJ1-2; 11 bases are shared with TRBD1. After removal of 5 bases from V and 0 bases from J, the junction contained 5 bases not matched to a gene. The germline gives CDR1 DFQATT, CDR2 SNEGSKA (reference sequence). The CDR3 is made up of 15 amino acids. The CDR3 is CSAWTGGEANYGYTF. The CDR3 region has the DNA TGCAGTGCTTGGACAGGGGGCGAGGCTAACTATGGCTACACCTTC.

This clonotype was seen a handful of times. V and J are TRBV10-2 and TRBJ2-7, with a weak D call TRBD2 (6 bases). Trimming removed 2 bases at V and 3 bases at J, with 11 bases between. Per germline, CDR1 WSHSY and CDR2 SAAADI. The CDR3 is 14 residues long. CDR3 in DNA: TGCGCCAGCAGTGAGGGAGTCGGGGGCTACGAGCAGTACTTC. Translating it yields CASSEGVGGYEQYF.

This clonotype occurred a few times. The chain combines TRBV28 with TRBJ2-6; the D is unclear. Trimming removed 5 bases from V and 0 bases from J, with 11 bases in between. In germline, CDR1 is MDHEN, CDR2 SYDVKM. The CDR3 extends over 16 amino acids. The chain's CDR3 is CASSPTGPSGANVLTF. The DNA for the CDR3 is TGTGCCAGCAGTCCAACCGGTCCCTCTGGGGCCAACGTCCTGACTTTC. Drawing the rest from reference TRBV28 and TRBJ2-6, the complete variable domain is DVKVTQSSRYLVKRTGEKVFLECVQDMDHENMFWYRQDPGLGLRLIYFSYDVKMKEKGDIPEGYSVSREKKERFSLILESASTNQTSMYLCASSPTGPSGANVLTFGAGSRLTVL.

The gene calls are TRBV24-1 and TRBJ2-7, with 8 nucleotides matching TRBD1. Trimming at V came to 4 bases and at J to 5 bases, leaving 3 bases not matched to a gene. This CDR3 has 13 amino acids. From germline, CDR1 is KGHDR and CDR2 SFDVKD. The CDR3: CATSDPTGDEQYF. CDR3 DNA sequence: TGTGCCACCAGTGACCCGACAGGGGACGAGCAGTACTTC.

This clonotype was seen repeatedly, ten times or more. This chain uses TRBV23-1 with TRBJ1-2; TRBD1 matches at 8 bases. TRBV23-1 is an open reading frame, and its role is uncertain. Trimming took 0 bases from V and 5 from J; bases not matched to a gene: 11. The CDR3 extends over 17 amino acids. CDR3 in amino acids: CASSQSVGQGREYGYTF. In DNA, the CDR3 is TGCGCCAGCAGTCAATCGGTCGGACAGGGTCGAGAGTATGGCTACACCTTC.